The 19 T cell receptor beta chains given below trace back to one sample, sequenced in a study of T cell responses to AZD1222 COVID-19 vaccine. Assay: immunoSEQ multiplex PCR; the TCRdb copy retains only in-frame clones and omits some. The table lists approximately 150,000 clones, around 84% of them singletons. Material: peripheral blood, obtained 28 days after the second AZD1222 dose. The receptors originated from an adult who received the AZD1222 COVID-19 vaccine.

The gene calls are TRBV12-3 or TRBV12-4 and TRBJ2-4; tentatively, D is TRBD1 (5 bases). The length of the CDR3 is 12 residues. Trimming stripped 3 bases from V and 9 bases from J, with 9 bases between. The CDR3 nucleotides are TGTGCCAGCAGTTTGGGGCCGTCCATTCAGTACTTC. It encodes CASSLGPSIQYF.

The chain uses TRBV5-6 and TRBJ2-7; 8 bases match TRBD1. In germline, CDR1 is SGHDT, CDR2 YYEEEE. The V segment lost 0 bases and the J segment 4 bases; nucleotides outside the gene matches: 3. The CDR3 covers 14 residues. The CDR3 here is CASSLAGGRYEQYF. DNA of the CDR3: TGTGCCAGCAGCTTGGCAGGGGGCAGGTACGAGCAGTACTTC.

The chain carries TRBV6-1 and TRBJ1-5; D is ambiguous. V lost 0 bases to trimming and J lost 4 bases, with 13 bases between them. Germline lookup yields CDR1 MNHNS and CDR2 SASEGT. This CDR3 contains 16 residues. The CDR3 DNA follows: TGTGCCAGCAGTGAAGCCTTCAGAGTCCTGAATCAGCCCCAGCATTTT. Translating gives CASSEAFRVLNQPQHF.

This clone came up a few times. This chain uses TRBV6-6 with TRBJ1-5, with 9 bases aligning to TRBD1. CDR1 MNHNY and CDR2 SVGAGI come from the germline V gene (reference sequence). V shed 0 bases and J 6 bases; nucleotides not matched to a gene: 3. There are 15 residues in the CDR3. DNA for the CDR3: TGTGCCAGCAGTTACTCACAGGGGGCGGGTCAGCCCCAGCATTTT. It is translated as CASSYSQGAGQPQHF.

The V call is TRBV25-1, the J call TRBJ1-1, with D unclear. The CDR3 is 10 amino acids. Germline V CDR1 and CDR2: MGHDK, SYGVNS. V lost 4 bases to trimming and J lost 12 bases, with 9 bases between them. The CDR3 nucleotides are TGTGCCAGCAGTGCCGCCGAAACTTTCTTT. Its protein product is CASSAAETFF.

The V and J genes are TRBV12-3 or TRBV12-4 and TRBJ2-7; D unclear. V shed 5 bases and J shed 3 bases, with 5 bases lying between them. This CDR3 is 11 amino acids long. CDR3 coding DNA: TGTGCCAGCAGTCGGTTCTACGAGCAGTACTTC. Translation gives CASSRFYEQYF.

The V gene is TRBV11-2, the J gene TRBJ2-1; D ambiguous. Deletions cut 6 bases from V and 2 bases from J, with 11 bases between. The V gene's germline CDR1 is SGHAT and CDR2 FQNNGV. The CDR3 consists of 14 residues. In DNA form, the CDR3 reads TGTGCCAGCAGTCCAGGCAGCGCCTACAATGAGCAGTTCTTC. Protein: CASSPGSAYNEQFF.

This rearrangement joins TRBV10-1 to TRBJ2-2; perhaps TRBD2 as D (6 bases). Trimming cost V 0 bases and J 5 bases, with 10 bases left between them. Looked up from germline, CDR1 is WNHNN and CDR2 is SYGVQD (reference sequence). The CDR3 loop spans 15 amino acids. In DNA form, the CDR3 reads TGCGCCAGCAGTGAGTCGTCGGGGGTAACCGGGGAGCTGTTTTTT. Its protein is CASSESSGVTGELFF.

This rearrangement joins TRBV27 to TRBJ1-6; D is unresolved. Looked up from germline, CDR1 is MNHEY and CDR2 is SMNVEV (reference sequence). Between the trimmed V and J ends, which lost 0 bases and 0 bases, there was a span of 12 bases. The CDR3 is 18 residues long. CDR3 region: CASSLSAELSSYNSPLHF. CDR3 nucleotide sequence: TGTGCCAGCAGTTTATCGGCCGAACTAAGCTCCTATAATTCACCCCTCCACTTT.

The rearrangement joins TRBV24-1 to TRBJ2-2, with 12 positions matching TRBD2. The V and J ends lost 10 bases and 5 bases, in that order; junction bases with no gene match: 4. Germline V gives CDR1 KGHDR, CDR2 SFDVKD. This CDR3 has 14 residues. The CDR3 DNA reads TGTGCCACGTCCACTAGCGGGGGGACCGGGGAGCTGTTTTTT. Protein product: CATSTSGGTGELFF.

The chain combines TRBV7-9 with TRBJ1-3, with D uncertain. The V and J ends lost 1 base and 0 bases respectively, with 4 bases between them. Per the germline V gene, CDR1 is SEHNR and CDR2 is FQNEAQ (reference sequence). The CDR3 sequence is 14 residues long. The CDR3 sequence: CASSLGASGNTIYF. The DNA for the CDR3 is TGTGCCAGCAGCTTAGGGGCCTCTGGAAACACCATATATTTT.

V gene TRBV11-2 combines with J gene TRBJ1-2; 7 bases fit TRBD1. CDR3 length: 14 residues. Losses at the gene ends were 5 bases for V and 8 bases for J; bases not matched to a gene: 11. Germline lookup yields CDR1 SGHAT and CDR2 FQNNGV. Here the CDR3 DNA reads TGTGCCAGCAGCCTCCGGACAGGCCAAGGGGGCTACACCTTC. It yields the protein CASSLRTGQGGYTF.

V and J are TRBV7-6 and TRBJ2-2; no definite D call. The CDR3 sequence is 12 residues long. CDR1 is SGHVS, CDR2 FNYEAQ, per germline. Trimming removed 5 bases from V and 2 bases from J, with 3 bases in between. DNA for the CDR3: TGTGCCAGCAGCCCTAACACCGGGGAGCTGTTTTTT. Amino acids: CASSPNTGELFF. Looking up the rest from reference TRBV7-6 and TRBJ2-2 gives the full variable domain: GAGVSQSPRYKVTKRGQDVALRCDPISGHVSLYWYRQALGQGPEFLTYFNYEAQQDKSGLPNDRFSAERPEGSISTLTIQRTEQRDSAMYRCASSPNTGELFFGEGSRLTVL.

The gene calls are TRBV6-2 or TRBV6-3 and TRBJ1-1; D is uncertain. Trimming cost V 5 bases and J 2 bases, with 9 bases left between them. Germline V gene sequence: CDR1 MNHEY, CDR2 SVGEGT. This CDR3 has 13 residues. CDR3 DNA: TGTGCCAGCAGTGCACAGAAAAACACTGAAGCTTTCTTT. Its protein product is CASSAQKNTEAFF.

DNA for the CDR3: TGTGCCACCAGCAGAGGGGCGGACTCCTATGGCTACACCTTC. This gives the protein CATSRGADSYGYTF. The chain recombines TRBV15 with TRBJ1-2, with unresolved D. CDR3 length: 14 residues. V shed 1 base and J shed 4 bases, with 10 bases lying between them. Germline CDR1 is LNHNV and CDR2 is YYDKDF (reference sequence).

This rearrangement joins TRBV7-9 to TRBJ2-7, with TRBD1 identical over 9 bases. The CDR3 sequence is 12 residues long. Trimming removed 5 bases from V and 6 bases from J; junction bases left unmatched: 2. Germline CDR1 SEHNR, CDR2 FQNEAQ (reference sequence). CDR3 DNA: TGTGCCAGCAGCCCGGGACAGGGCGAGCAGTACTTC. Residues: CASSPGQGEQYF.

In its sample, this clone was seen once. The chain has TRBV28 and TRBJ2-2, with TRBD2 matching over 8 bases. V shed 7 bases and J 4 bases; nucleotides not matched to a gene: 11. Germline V CDR1 and CDR2: MDHEN, SYDVKM. The CDR3 is made up of 16 amino acids. The CDR3 loop is CASMDAGTRTTGELFF. The CDR3 DNA sequence: TGTGCCAGCATGGACGCCGGGACTAGGACCACCGGGGAGCTGTTTTTT.

The gene calls are TRBV5-1 and TRBJ2-7; D unclear. The ends were cut back, 1 base at V and 1 base at J, with 9 bases in the middle. Germline loops: CDR1 SGHRS, CDR2 YFSETQ. CDR3 size: 14 residues. Written as DNA, the CDR3 is TGCGCCAGCAGCTTGTACCGAGAATCCTACGAGCAGTACTTC. Translation gives CASSLYRESYEQYF.

CDR3 in amino acids: CATSRRDRANYGYTF. The CDR3 nucleotides read TGTGCCACCAGCAGACGGGACAGAGCTAACTATGGCTACACCTTC. The rearrangement links TRBV15 to TRBJ1-2, with 7 bases that match TRBD1. Germline trimming cut 2 bases from V and 0 bases from J; bases unmatched to any gene: 3. The CDR3 is 15 amino acids. Germline V lookup: CDR1 LNHNV, CDR2 YYDKDF (reference sequence).